The sequence of this TCR beta chain was determined in a study of T cell responses to AZD1222 COVID-19 vaccine. Regarding the study as a whole: Recipients of AZD1222 seropositive at baseline numbered only five or six. Clonal diversity was possibly underestimated, and white British individuals and females predominated among donors. Regions 160-218 and 743-854 dominated among vaccine-associated CD4 TCRs spanning spike.

In regard to this clone: Its antigen is undetermined.

Per the germline V gene, CDR1 is MNHEY and CDR2 is SVGAGI. V lost 10 bases and J lost 0, with 15 bases in between. The CDR3 has 14 residues. Using immunoSEQ multiplex PCR, the repertoire was profiled, and TCRdb retains in-frame clones only, with some absent. The table has 98,000 or so clones, roughly nine tenths seen once. The chain carries TRBV6-5 and TRBJ2-5, with D perhaps TRBD1 or TRBD2 (5 bases each). The TCR comes from an adult who received the MenACWY meningococcal vaccine as a control. Source: peripheral blood, taken 28 days after the second dose of the MenACWY control vaccine. Here the CDR3 reads CATSSRGNQETQYF. The CDR3 DNA follows: TGTGCCACCTCCTCGAGGGGAAACCAAGAGACCCAGTACTTC.